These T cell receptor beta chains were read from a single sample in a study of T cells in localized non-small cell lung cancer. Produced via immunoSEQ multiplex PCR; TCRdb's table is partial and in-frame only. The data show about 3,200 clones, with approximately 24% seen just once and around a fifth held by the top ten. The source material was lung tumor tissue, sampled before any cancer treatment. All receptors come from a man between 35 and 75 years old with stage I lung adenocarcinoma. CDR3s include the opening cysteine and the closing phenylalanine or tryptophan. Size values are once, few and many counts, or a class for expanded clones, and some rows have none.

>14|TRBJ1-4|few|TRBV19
CASRAGTGSEKLFF
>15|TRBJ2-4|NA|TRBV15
CATSREGGTKNIQYF
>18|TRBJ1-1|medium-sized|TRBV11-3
CASTLGGGQGLMNTEAFF
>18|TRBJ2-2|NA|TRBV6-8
CASSYSTSGMVATGELFF
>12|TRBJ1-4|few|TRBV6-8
CASTGTAEKLFF
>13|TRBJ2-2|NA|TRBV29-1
CSGRAGEVGELFF
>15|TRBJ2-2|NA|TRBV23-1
CASSLLNSNTGELFF
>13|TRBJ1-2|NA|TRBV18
CASSPEGSYGYTF
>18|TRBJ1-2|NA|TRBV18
CASSGEAWRGRSSYGYTF
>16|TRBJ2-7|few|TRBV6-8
CASSYSGLAGGYEQYF
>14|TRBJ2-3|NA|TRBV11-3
CASSTAGGGDTQYF
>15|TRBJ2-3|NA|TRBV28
CASLRGQTSTDTQYF
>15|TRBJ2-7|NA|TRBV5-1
CASSLQTGSSYEQYF